The present TCR beta chain was sequenced within a study of cytotoxic CD8 clonotypes in ibrutinib-treated CLL. The CDR3 spans 12 residues. Germline V lookup: CDR1 SGHDT, CDR2 YYEEEE. Between the trimmed V and J ends, which lost 0 bases and 4 bases, there was a span of 5 bases. Method: immunoSEQ multiplex PCR; TCRdb's copy keeps in-frame clones and lacks some. The profile shows tens of thousands of clones, 80% of them singletons. The chain recombines TRBV5-6 with TRBJ2-7; the D is unclear. The starting material was PBMCs, obtained at disease progression, from a patient treated with ibrutinib. This receptor was identified in a human donor with chronic lymphocytic leukemia. CDR3 in DNA: TGTGCCAGCAGCTTGGTGGGTTACGAGCAGTACTTC. Translation gives CASSLVGYEQYF.